Below are 26 T cell receptor beta chains sequenced from a single sample in a study of shared clonotypes between healthy human individuals. TCRdb's copy holds only in-frame clones and misses some; the assay was immunoSEQ multiplex PCR. The table includes some 2,500,000 clones, about nine tenths detected once. Source material: naive CD4+ T cells from PBMCs. Subset noted: CD45RA+ positively selected. Source of these receptors: a man aged 18 to 30 in good health. Some clones in this sample may be carry-over from other donors' samples.

This clone appeared once. This same CDR3 is encoded by further DNA sequences in the sample. The chain uses TRBV20-1 and TRBJ2-7; no clear D gene. V was pared by 3 bases and J by 7 bases, with 10 bases between. Germline-derived CDR1 and CDR2 are DFQATT and SNEGSKA (reference sequence). The CDR3 is 11 amino acids. CDR3: CSARGSSEQYF. Here the CDR3 DNA reads TGCAGTGCTAGGGGGTCCTCGGAGCAGTACTTC.

Here the CDR3 DNA reads TGTGCCAGCAGCCGCTCCACCTTGGCCACTGAAGCTTTCTTT. Translation gives CASSRSTLATEAFF. V and J are TRBV14 and TRBJ1-1; D ambiguous. The length of the CDR3 is 14 residues. From germline, CDR1 is SGHDN and CDR2 FVKESK. Trimming removed 4 bases from V and 4 bases from J, with 13 bases in between.

The chain links TRBV2 to TRBJ2-1; D may be TRBD1 or TRBD2 (6 bases each). V lost 3 bases to trimming and J lost 12 bases, with 15 bases between them. The CDR3 has 13 amino acids. Looked up from germline, CDR1 is SNHLY and CDR2 is FYNNEI. The CDR3 coding sequence is TGTGCCAGCAGTGAGGTTCGGGGGCTCGGGCAGTTCTTC. Protein sequence: CASSEVRGLGQFF.

This clone was seen just once. The same CDR3 also results from other DNA sequences found in this sample. The J gene is TRBJ1-6, the V gene TRBV5-6, with a possible D match to TRBD1 (5 bases). Trimming stripped 4 bases from V and 7 bases from J, with 12 bases between. This CDR3 comprises 14 residues. The germline V gene encodes CDR1 SGHDT and CDR2 YYEEEE. This CDR3 is CASSPGQPNSPLHF. In DNA form, the CDR3 reads TGTGCCAGCAGCCCAGGACAACCAAATTCACCCCTCCACTTT.

This rearrangement joins TRBV7-2 to TRBJ1-2, with D perhaps TRBD1 (5 bases). The CDR3 has 17 residues. Germline CDR1 and CDR2: SGHTA and FQGNSA. Trimming pared 1 base from V and 0 bases from J, leaving 15 bases between. The CDR3 loop is CASSLGWGLESNYGYTF. The CDR3 coding sequence is TGTGCCAGCAGCTTAGGCTGGGGACTCGAATCTAACTATGGCTACACCTTC.

The CDR3 DNA reads TGTGCCAGCAGTTACGCGGGTCCGGGCGAGCAGTACTTC. Protein: CASSYAGPGEQYF. This chain links TRBV6-6 with TRBJ2-7; D perhaps matches TRBD2 (5 bases). Germline V gives CDR1 MNHNY, CDR2 SVGAGI (reference sequence). The CDR3 runs 13 residues. Trimming pared 2 bases from V and 6 bases from J, leaving 11 bases between.

The chain has TRBV11-2 and TRBJ2-7, with 10 bases lining up with TRBD2. Germline V gene sequence: CDR1 SGHAT, CDR2 FQNNGV. The V and J ends lost 6 bases and 6 bases, in that order; junction bases with no gene match: 17. This CDR3 has 17 residues. CDR3 amino acids: CASRPLAGASAWSEQYF. The CDR3 bases are TGTGCCAGCAGACCTCTAGCGGGGGCTTCGGCCTGGAGCGAGCAGTACTTC.

The V and J genes are TRBV5-1 and TRBJ1-6; 8 nucleotides line up with TRBD1. V lost 4 bases and J lost 8; bases outside the gene matches: 2. The CDR3 is 13 amino acids. Per the germline V gene, CDR1 is SGHRS and CDR2 is YFSETQ. The CDR3 nucleotides are TGCGCCAGCAGCCAGGGGGCTTATTCACCCCTCCACTTT. Protein sequence: CASSQGAYSPLHF.

The chain uses TRBV10-3 and TRBJ2-1, with 11 bases that match TRBD2. CDR1 ENHRY and CDR2 SYGVKD come from the germline V gene. The V and J ends lost 4 bases and 8 bases, in that order; junction bases with no gene match: 7. This CDR3 contains 15 residues. The CDR3 sequence: CAISVSGRAPDEQFF. The CDR3 nucleotides are TGTGCCATCAGTGTTAGCGGGAGGGCCCCGGATGAGCAGTTCTTC.

This clone was detected only once. V gene TRBV7-8 combines with J gene TRBJ1-3, with a weak D call TRBD1 (6 bases). This CDR3 comprises 18 residues. V was pared by 8 bases and J by 2 bases, with 25 bases between. CDR1 and CDR2 (germline): SGHVS, FQNEAQ. The DNA for the CDR3 is TGTGCCAGCGCTAATGGGGGGGCCTTACCCAGAACTGGAAACACCATATATTTT. This sequence encodes CASANGGALPRTGNTIYF. Full variable domain (rest looked up from reference TRBV7-8 and TRBJ1-3): GAGVSQSPRYKVAKRGQDVALRCDPISGHVSLFWYQQALGQGPEFLTYFQNEAQLDKSGLPSDRFFAERPEGSVSTLKIQRTQQEDSAVYLCASANGGALPRTGNTIYFGEGSWLTVV.

This chain uses TRBV7-9 with TRBJ2-3, with 7 nucleotides matching TRBD2. Germline V gene sequence: CDR1 SEHNR, CDR2 FQNEAQ (reference sequence). The CDR3 covers 14 residues. The V segment lost 4 bases and the J segment 4 bases; nucleotides outside the gene matches: 5. CDR3 region: CASSSVAGPDTQYF. The CDR3 DNA reads TGTGCCAGCAGCTCTGTAGCGGGTCCAGATACGCAGTATTTT.

In DNA, the CDR3 is TGTGCCAGCAGCACTAACAGGGCTGGATTTTATGGGCACACCATATATTTT. Translation gives CASSTNRAGFYGHTIYF. The chain joins TRBV28 to TRBJ1-3; TRBD1 might be the D (6 bases). Germline V gives CDR1 MDHEN, CDR2 SYDVKM. The V end lost 6 bases, the J end lost 8 bases, and 26 bases lay between the germline ends. The CDR3 contains 17 residues. The variable domain in full, completed from reference TRBV28 and TRBJ1-3, reads DVKVTQSSRYLVKRTGEKVFLECVQDMDHENMFWYRQDPGLGLRLIYFSYDVKMKEKGDIPEGYSVSREKKERFSLILESASTNQTSMYLCASSTNRAGFYGHTIYFGEGSWLTVV.

The V call is TRBV28, the J call TRBJ1-1; 7 bases are shared with TRBD1. Per germline, CDR1 MDHEN and CDR2 SYDVKM. This CDR3 has 14 amino acids. After removal of 8 bases from V and 6 bases from J, the junction contained 12 bases not matched to a gene. The CDR3 region has the DNA TGTGCCAGCGGCCCGACAGGGAGGATGGCTGAAGCTTTCTTT. This sequence encodes CASGPTGRMAEAFF.

As for this clone: The sample carries other DNA sequences with the same CDR3. This sequence joins TRBV9 and TRBJ2-5; D is ambiguous. Germline V gene lookup returns CDR1 SGDLS and CDR2 YYNGEE. The CDR3 sequence is 13 residues long. V was trimmed by 2 bases and J by 4 bases, leaving 9 bases between them. In nucleotides, the CDR3 is TGTGCCAGCAGCGTCCTGTCGGGAGAGACCCAGTACTTC. As protein: CASSVLSGETQYF.

The chain employs TRBV2 and TRBJ2-1, with no clear D. There are 13 residues in the CDR3. The V and J ends lost 2 bases and 3 bases respectively, with 5 bases between them. Germline CDR1 and CDR2: SNHLY and FYNNEI. In nucleotides, the CDR3 is TGTGCCAGCAGTGAACAGAGCTACAATGAGCAGTTCTTC. Amino acid sequence: CASSEQSYNEQFF.

The gene calls are TRBV28 and TRBJ2-1; TRBD2 aligns across 7 bases. The CDR3 has 17 residues. The V segment lost 6 bases and the J segment 5 bases; nucleotides outside the gene matches: 16. Germline V gene lookup returns CDR1 MDHEN and CDR2 SYDVKM. CDR3 protein: CASSQPPVGGTDNEQFF. CDR3 DNA sequence: TGTGCCAGCAGCCAACCCCCCGTGGGGGGGACGGACAATGAGCAGTTCTTC. Full variable domain (rest looked up from reference TRBV28 and TRBJ2-1): DVKVTQSSRYLVKRTGEKVFLECVQDMDHENMFWYRQDPGLGLRLIYFSYDVKMKEKGDIPEGYSVSREKKERFSLILESASTNQTSMYLCASSQPPVGGTDNEQFFGPGTRLTVL.

This sequence joins TRBV29-1 and TRBJ1-3, with D hard to call. Between the trimmed V and J ends, which lost 4 bases and 4 bases, there was a span of 14 bases. CDR1 is SQVTM and CDR2 is ANQGSEA in the germline V gene. This CDR3 region has 14 residues. The CDR3 spells CSVADGVWGNTIYF. CDR3 bases: TGCAGCGTTGCTGATGGGGTGTGGGGAAACACCATATATTTT.

This chain connects TRBV28 to TRBJ2-5, with D hard to call. The CDR3 contains 12 residues. Germline CDR1 is MDHEN and CDR2 is SYDVKM. Trimming took off 3 bases at V and 5 bases at J, with 7 bases between the two ends. Here the CDR3 DNA reads TGTGCCAGCAGTTTTAACGGGGAGACCCAGTACTTC. This codes for CASSFNGETQYF.

The rearrangement joins TRBV6-1 to TRBJ2-5; D may correspond to TRBD1 or TRBD2 (6 bases each). The CDR3 has 14 amino acids. Germline CDR1 MNHNS, CDR2 SASEGT. The V gene lost 4 bases and the J gene lost 4 bases, with 13 bases spanning the gap. CDR3 residues: CASSARGGLETQYF. The CDR3 DNA follows: TGTGCCAGCAGTGCCCGAGGGGGACTAGAGACCCAGTACTTC.

The chain employs TRBV7-2 and TRBJ2-1, with D perhaps matching TRBD2 (6 bases). The length of the CDR3 is 14 residues. Trimming shortened V by 5 bases and J by 8 bases, and 16 bases separated the two germline ends. Germline CDR1 SGHTA, CDR2 FQGNSA. CDR3 amino acids: CASSRDWGTDEQFF. The CDR3 coding sequence is TGTGCCAGCAGCCGGGACTGGGGGACGGATGAGCAGTTCTTC. Complete variable domain (other parts from reference TRBV7-2 and TRBJ2-1): GAGVSQSPSNKVTEKGKDVELRCDPISGHTALYWYRQSLGQGLEFLIYFQGNSAPDKSGLPSDRFSAERTGGSVSTLTIQRTQQEDSAVYLCASSRDWGTDEQFFGPGTRLTVL.

Concerning this clone itself: Distinct nucleotide sequences in the sample also encode this CDR3. This chain links TRBV18 with TRBJ2-6, with 7 bases aligning to TRBD1. From germline, CDR1 is KGHSH and CDR2 LQKENI. This CDR3 region has 17 residues. The ends lost 1 base at V and 0 bases at J; junction bases unmatched: 3. CDR3 loop: CASSPRTGSSGANVLTF. The CDR3 bases are TGTGCCAGCTCACCACGGACAGGTAGCTCTGGGGCCAACGTCCTGACTTTC.

The rearrangement joins TRBV6-4 to TRBJ2-6; perhaps TRBD1 as D (6 bases). CDR3 length: 15 amino acids. Trimming took 4 bases from V and 1 from J, leaving 8 bases between them. Per the germline V gene, CDR1 is MRHNA and CDR2 is SNTAGT. CDR3 in DNA: TGTGCCAGCAGTGGCAGGGGATCTGGGGCCAACGTCCTGACTTTC. Its translation: CASSGRGSGANVLTF.

The CDR3 sequence is CASSPPDSESTIYF. CDR3 bases: TGTGCCAGCAGCCCCCCCGATTCGGAAAGCACCATATATTTT. The chain combines TRBV7-9 with TRBJ1-3; no reliable D call. Germline V CDR1 and CDR2: SEHNR, FQNEAQ (reference sequence). The CDR3 extends over 14 amino acids. Deletions cut 5 bases from V and 9 bases from J, with 17 bases between.

In its sample, this clone was seen once. This chain uses TRBV5-4 with TRBJ2-5; a weak D match, TRBD1 (5 bases). This CDR3 has 16 amino acids. The ends were cut back, 1 base at V and 5 bases at J, with 18 bases in the middle. Germline V lookup: CDR1 SGHNT, CDR2 YYREEE (reference sequence). CDR3 nucleotide sequence: TGTGCCAGCAGCTTGAGCAGGGCCGGTACTGGGGAGACCCAGTACTTC. The encoded protein is CASSLSRAGTGETQYF.

This clone was observed once. The V gene is TRBV28, the J gene TRBJ1-2, with D uncertain. This CDR3 has 15 residues. Germline values: CDR1 MDHEN, CDR2 SYDVKM. V lost 4 bases and J lost 3, with 15 bases in between. The CDR3 DNA sequence: TGTGCCAGCAGTTCCCGGTTATTCCCCGACTATGGCTACACCTTC. This gives the protein CASSSRLFPDYGYTF.

Points on this clone: The same CDR3 is also encoded by other DNA sequences in this sample. The chain joins TRBV6-5 to TRBJ1-4; D is perhaps TRBD1 (5 bases). The CDR3 length is 14 residues. Germline loops: CDR1 MNHEY, CDR2 SVGAGI. Trimming stripped 3 bases from V and 7 bases from J, with 12 bases between. DNA for the CDR3: TGTGCCAGCAGTTATGGGAGGGGTGGTGAAAAACTGTTTTTT. It is translated as CASSYGRGGEKLFF.